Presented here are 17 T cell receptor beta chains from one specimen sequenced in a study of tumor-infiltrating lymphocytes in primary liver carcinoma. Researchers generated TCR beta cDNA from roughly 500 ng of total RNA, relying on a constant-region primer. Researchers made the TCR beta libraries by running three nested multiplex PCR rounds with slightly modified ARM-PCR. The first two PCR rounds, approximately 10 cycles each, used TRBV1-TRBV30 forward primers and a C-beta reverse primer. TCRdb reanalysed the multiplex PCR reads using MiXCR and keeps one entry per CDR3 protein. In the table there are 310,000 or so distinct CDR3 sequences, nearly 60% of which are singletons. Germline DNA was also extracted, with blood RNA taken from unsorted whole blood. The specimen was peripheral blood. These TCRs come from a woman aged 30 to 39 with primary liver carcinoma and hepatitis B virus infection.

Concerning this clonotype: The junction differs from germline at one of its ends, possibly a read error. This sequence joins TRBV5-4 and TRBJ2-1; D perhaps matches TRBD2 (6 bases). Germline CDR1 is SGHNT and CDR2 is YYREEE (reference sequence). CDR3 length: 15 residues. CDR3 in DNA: TGTGGCAGCAGCTTGGCCGGGGAGGCCTACAATGAGCAGTTCTTC. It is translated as CGSSLAGEAYNEQFF. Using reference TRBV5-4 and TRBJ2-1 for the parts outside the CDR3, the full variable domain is ETGVTQSPTHLIKTRGQQVTLRCSSQSGHNTVSWYQQALGQGPQFIFQYYREEENGRGNFPPRFSGLQFPNYSSELNVNALELDDSALYLCGSSLAGEAYNEQFFGPGTRLTVL.

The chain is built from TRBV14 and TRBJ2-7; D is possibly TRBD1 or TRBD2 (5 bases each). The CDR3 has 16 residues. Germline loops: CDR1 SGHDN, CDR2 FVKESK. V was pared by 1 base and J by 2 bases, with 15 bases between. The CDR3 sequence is CASSQAPAGAAYEQYF. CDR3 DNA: TGTGCCAGCAGCCAAGCTCCAGCCGGGGCTGCCTACGAGCAGTACTTC.

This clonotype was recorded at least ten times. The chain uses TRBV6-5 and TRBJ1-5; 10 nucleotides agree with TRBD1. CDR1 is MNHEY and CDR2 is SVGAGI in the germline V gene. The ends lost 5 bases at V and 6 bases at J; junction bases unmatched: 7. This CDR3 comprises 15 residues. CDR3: CASSQGQGFPQPQHF. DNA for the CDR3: TGTGCCAGCAGTCAGGGACAGGGGTTTCCTCAGCCCCAGCATTTT.

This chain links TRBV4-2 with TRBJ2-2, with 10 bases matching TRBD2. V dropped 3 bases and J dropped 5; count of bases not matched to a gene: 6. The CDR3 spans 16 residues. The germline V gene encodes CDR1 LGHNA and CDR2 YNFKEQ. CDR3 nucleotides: TGTGCCAGCAGCCACTCTAGCGGGAGTTTAACCGGGGAGCTGTTTTTT. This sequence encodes CASSHSSGSLTGELFF.

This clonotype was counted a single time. The CDR3 DNA reads as TGCGCCAGCAGTCTCGACTCGAGCTCCTACAATGAGCAGTTCTTC. The encoded protein is CASSLDSSSYNEQFF. The chain links TRBV5-1 to TRBJ2-1; D uncertain. CDR3 length equals 15 residues. The germline V gene encodes CDR1 SGHRS and CDR2 YFSETQ. V was trimmed by 5 bases and J by 0 bases, leaving 12 bases between them.

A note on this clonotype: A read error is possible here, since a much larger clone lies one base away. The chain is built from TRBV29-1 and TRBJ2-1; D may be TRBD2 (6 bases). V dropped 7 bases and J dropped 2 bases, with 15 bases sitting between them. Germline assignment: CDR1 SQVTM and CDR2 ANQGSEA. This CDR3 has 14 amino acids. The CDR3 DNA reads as TGCAGCGCCTATAGCGGAAGCCCCTACAATGAGCAGTTCTTC. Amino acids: CSAYSGSPYNEQFF.

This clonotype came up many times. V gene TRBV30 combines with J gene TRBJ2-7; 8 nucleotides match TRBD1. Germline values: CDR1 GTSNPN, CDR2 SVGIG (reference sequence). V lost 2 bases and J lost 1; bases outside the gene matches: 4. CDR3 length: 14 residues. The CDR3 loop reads CAWSTGGKSYEQYF. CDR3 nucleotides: TGTGCCTGGAGTACAGGGGGAAAATCCTACGAGCAGTACTTC.

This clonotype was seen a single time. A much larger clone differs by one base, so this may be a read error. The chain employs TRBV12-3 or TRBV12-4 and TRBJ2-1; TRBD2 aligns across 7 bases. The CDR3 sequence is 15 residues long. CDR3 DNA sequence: TGTGTCAGCGCCCAATCAGCCGGGACTACAAATGAGCAGTTCTTC. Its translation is CVSAQSAGTTNEQFF.

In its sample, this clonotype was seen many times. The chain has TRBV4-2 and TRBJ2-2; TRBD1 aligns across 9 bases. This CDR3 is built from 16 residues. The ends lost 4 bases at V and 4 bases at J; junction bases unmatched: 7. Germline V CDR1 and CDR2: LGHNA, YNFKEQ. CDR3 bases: TGTGCCAGCAGCCGAGAGACAGGGGGGAGCACCGGGGAGCTGTTTTTT. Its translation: CASSRETGGSTGELFF.

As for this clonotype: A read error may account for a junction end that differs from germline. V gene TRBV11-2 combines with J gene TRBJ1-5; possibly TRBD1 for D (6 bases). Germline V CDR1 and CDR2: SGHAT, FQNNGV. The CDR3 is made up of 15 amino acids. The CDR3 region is CASSPWSGQNRPQHF. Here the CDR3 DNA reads TGTGCCAGCAGCCCTTGGTCGGGACAAAATCGGCCCCAGCATTTT.

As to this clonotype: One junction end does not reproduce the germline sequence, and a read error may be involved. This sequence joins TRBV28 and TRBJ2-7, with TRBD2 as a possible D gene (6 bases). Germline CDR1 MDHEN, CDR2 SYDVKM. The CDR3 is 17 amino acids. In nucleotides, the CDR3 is TGTGCCAGGAGTTGGTTGGGCGGGCCGGAGGGGATCTACGAGCAGTACTTC. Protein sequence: CARSWLGGPEGIYEQYF.

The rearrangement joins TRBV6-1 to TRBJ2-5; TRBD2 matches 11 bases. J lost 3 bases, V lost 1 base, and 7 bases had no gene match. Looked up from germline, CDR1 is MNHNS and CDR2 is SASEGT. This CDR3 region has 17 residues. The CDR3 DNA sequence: TGTGCCAGCAGTGAAGGGTTAGCGGGAGGGTGTAAAGAGACCCAGTACTTC. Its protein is CASSEGLAGGCKETQYF.

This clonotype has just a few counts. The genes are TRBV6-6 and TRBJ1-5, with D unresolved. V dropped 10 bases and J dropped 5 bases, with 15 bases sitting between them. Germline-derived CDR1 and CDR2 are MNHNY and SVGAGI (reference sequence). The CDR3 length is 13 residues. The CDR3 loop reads CANSRGEDQPQHF. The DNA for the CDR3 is TGTGCCAACAGCCGGGGAGAAGATCAGCCCCAGCATTTT.

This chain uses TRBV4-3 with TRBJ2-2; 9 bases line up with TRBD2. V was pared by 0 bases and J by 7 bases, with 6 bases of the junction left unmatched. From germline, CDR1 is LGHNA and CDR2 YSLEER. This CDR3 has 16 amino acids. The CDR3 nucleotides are TGCGCCAGCAGCCAAGAGAGAGCGGGAGGTCTCGGGGAGCTGTTTTTT. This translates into CASSQERAGGLGELFF.

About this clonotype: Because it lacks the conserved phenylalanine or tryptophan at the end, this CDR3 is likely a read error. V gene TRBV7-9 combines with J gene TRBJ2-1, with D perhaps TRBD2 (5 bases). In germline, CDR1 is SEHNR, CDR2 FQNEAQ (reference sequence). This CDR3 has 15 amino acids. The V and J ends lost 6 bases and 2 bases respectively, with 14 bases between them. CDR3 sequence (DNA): TGTGCCAGCAGGGTATACAGCGGACCCTACAATGAGCAGTTCGTC. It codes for CASRVYSGPYNEQFV.

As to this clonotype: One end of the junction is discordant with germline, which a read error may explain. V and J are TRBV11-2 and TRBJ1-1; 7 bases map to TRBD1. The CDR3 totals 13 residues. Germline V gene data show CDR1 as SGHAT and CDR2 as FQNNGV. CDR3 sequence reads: CGSNLATGTQAFF. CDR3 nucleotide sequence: TGTGGCAGCAACCTGGCGACAGGGACTCAAGCTTTCTTT.

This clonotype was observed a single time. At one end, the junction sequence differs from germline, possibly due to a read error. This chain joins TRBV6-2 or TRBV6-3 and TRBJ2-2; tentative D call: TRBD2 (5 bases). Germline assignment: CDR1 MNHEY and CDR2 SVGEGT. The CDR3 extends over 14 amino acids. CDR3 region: CASSSLPLTGEPFF. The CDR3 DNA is TGTGCCAGCAGTTCCTTACCGCTCACCGGGGAGCCGTTTTTT.